This T cell receptor (beta chain) stems from a study of regulatory T cells in long-lasting Graves disease. Time point indicated: newly diagnosed GD, antithyroid drugs for less than 3 months. PBMC RNA was the source of the TCR library. For TCR beta, libraries came from iRepertoire HTBI primers and Arm-PCR of CDR3 regions. TCRdb reanalysed the multiplex PCR reads using MiXCR and keeps one entry per CDR3 protein. The sample lists approximately 460,000 distinct CDR3 sequences; less than 20% were seen once. This sample was shared with a second study, whose subject was T cells in Graves' hyperthyroidism and ophthalmopathy. Per that paper: The study used the HTBI primer set for a first-round RT-PCR of the TCR CDR3.

This TCR came from a woman in her thirties with Graves disease. The sample was peripheral blood mononuclear cells (PBMCs), taken at new diagnosis, from a patient treated with antithyroid drugs.

The CDR3 nucleotides are TGCGCCAGCAGCCCACTCCCCGTAGGGGGGCGGACTGAAGCTTTCTTT. Protein: CASSPLPVGGRTEAFF. This rearrangement joins TRBV4-1 to TRBJ1-1, with a tentative D call TRBD1 (6 bases). The CDR3 runs to 16 residues. Germline V CDR1 and CDR2: MGHRA, YSYEKL. The V gene lost 4 bases and the J gene lost 5 bases, with 20 bases spanning the gap.